What follows describes a single TCR beta chain. Its cognate antigen is unknown. A multiplex PCR was run with 60 Vbeta primers and 13 Jbeta primers. Some clones are missing from TCRdb's copy, which holds only in-frame ones; the method was immunoSEQ multiplex PCR. The top ten clones hold roughly 15% of a sample with around 190,000 clones, about four fifths of them seen once. The data stem from a study of cytomegalovirus exposure and HLA in healthy donors. In the study overall: As an earlier analysis found, around 170 million T cells yielded about 100 million unique TCR beta sequences. Broader study findings: The classifier reportedly diagnosed cytomegalovirus status with high sensitivity and specificity. One cluster of highly shared sequence variants probably arose as a sequencing artifact.

The length of the CDR3 is 15 residues. Germline V gene data show CDR1 as SGDLS and CDR2 as YYNGEE. Deletions cut 0 bases from V and 9 bases from J, with 16 bases between. Sequencing was performed on PBMCs. V and J are TRBV9 and TRBJ1-3; D perhaps matches TRBD1 (6 bases). The receptor's source is a woman younger than 45 in good health and CMV-seropositive. The CDR3 spells CASSVATGFAGTIYF. In nucleotides, the CDR3 is TGTGCCAGCAGCGTAGCTACAGGGTTTGCGGGCACCATATATTTT. Full variable domain (missing parts from reference TRBV9 and TRBJ1-3): DSGVTQTPKHLITATGQRVTLRCSPRSGDLSVYWYQQSLDQGLQFLIQYYNGEERAKGNILERFSAQQFPDLHSELNLSSLELGDSALYFCASSVATGFAGTIYFGEGSWLTVV.